Listed here are 23 T cell receptor beta chains from one sample, sequenced in a study of shared clonotypes between healthy human individuals. Assay used: immunoSEQ multiplex PCR; TCRdb lists only in-frame clones, some missing. The sample has a few million clones, 85% to 95% seen once. Sequences were obtained from naive CD4+ T cells from PBMCs. Regarding subset: CD45RA+ positively selected. The receptors were sampled from a man younger than 30 in good health. Some clones in this sample may be carry-over from other donors' samples.

The V gene is TRBV2, the J gene TRBJ2-3; 8 bases line up with TRBD1. V lost 4 bases, J lost 6 bases, and 3 bases stayed unmatched. CDR3 length equals 13 residues. The germline CDR1 and CDR2 sequences are SNHLY and FYNNEI. CDR3 nucleotide sequence: TGTGCCAGCAGTGGGACAGGGCGGGATACGCAGTATTTT. This sequence encodes CASSGTGRDTQYF. The entire variable domain, with the rest obtained from reference TRBV2 and TRBJ2-3, is as follows: EPEVTQTPSHQVTQMGQEVILRCVPISNHLYFYWYRQILGQKVEFLVSFYNNEISEKSEIFDDQFSVERPDGSNFTLKIRSTKLEDSAMYFCASSGTGRDTQYFGPGTRLTVL.

For this clone: Within the sample, other DNA sequences also encode this same CDR3. V is TRBV5-1 and J is TRBJ2-5; D perhaps matches TRBD1 (6 bases). V lost 2 bases and J lost 4, with 12 bases in between. CDR1 is SGHRS, CDR2 YFSETQ, per germline. The CDR3 has 14 residues. This CDR3 is CASSFVGGGETQYF. CDR3 coding DNA: TGCGCCAGCAGCTTCGTAGGGGGTGGAGAGACCCAGTACTTC.

The chain links TRBV6-5 to TRBJ1-4; the D is unclear. CDR1 and CDR2 (germline): MNHEY, SVGAGI. V dropped 10 bases and J dropped 8 bases, with 17 bases sitting between them. CDR3 length: 13 residues. CDR3 nucleotides: TGTGCCACCGACGGAGGTTTCGGGGAAAAACTGTTTTTT. This codes for CATDGGFGEKLFF.

The chain uses TRBV5-6 and TRBJ2-5; D is ambiguous. The CDR3 extends over 14 amino acids. The V end lost 0 bases, the J end lost 2 bases, and 8 bases lay between the germline ends. CDR1 and CDR2 (germline): SGHDT, YYEEEE. This chain's CDR3 is CASSLAVGQETQYF. CDR3 nucleotides: TGTGCCAGCAGCTTGGCCGTAGGGCAAGAGACCCAGTACTTC.

This chain joins TRBV29-1 and TRBJ2-7; TRBD2 aligns across 10 bases. The J segment lost 4 bases and the V segment lost 3 bases, leaving 3 bases of the junction unmatched. CDR1 is SQVTM, CDR2 ANQGSEA, per germline. CDR3 size: 13 residues. The CDR3 loop reads CSVEASGSYEQYF. CDR3 in DNA: TGCAGCGTTGAGGCTAGCGGGAGTTACGAGCAGTACTTC.

The chain has TRBV29-1 and TRBJ1-2, with unresolved D. The germline CDR1 and CDR2 sequences are SQVTM and ANQGSEA. The V end was cut by 7 bases, the J end by 5 bases, with 14 bases between. The CDR3 spans 12 residues. CDR3 amino acids: CSAPGPYYGYTF. The DNA for the CDR3 is TGCAGCGCCCCCGGGCCTTATTATGGCTACACCTTC.

On this clone itself: The same CDR3 can be traced to other DNA sequences in this sample. The V and J genes are TRBV7-2 and TRBJ2-7, with 7 bases lining up with TRBD1. Germline V gene data show CDR1 as SGHTA and CDR2 as FQGNSA. Germline trimming cut 1 base from V and 1 base from J; bases unmatched to any gene: 4. The CDR3 has 15 amino acids. The CDR3 DNA reads TGTGCCAGCAGCTTAGAATGGGACAGTTCCTACGAGCAGTACTTC. It yields the protein CASSLEWDSSYEQYF.

The J gene is TRBJ2-1, the V gene TRBV7-9; 9 nucleotides agree with TRBD1. The V gene end was trimmed by 4 bases and the J gene end by 0 bases; junction bases not matched to a gene: 7. The CDR3 extends over 17 amino acids. The germline gives CDR1 SEHNR, CDR2 FQNEAQ (reference sequence). CDR3 DNA: TGTGCCAGCAGCTCAATACCGGGACAGGGCTCCTACAATGAGCAGTTCTTC. Its translation is CASSSIPGQGSYNEQFF.

The chain links TRBV5-1 to TRBJ2-2; 14 nucleotides align to TRBD2. V gave up 3 bases and J gave up 7 bases; unmatched junction bases: 2. Germline CDR1 and CDR2: SGHRS and YFSETQ. The CDR3 has 15 amino acids. This chain's CDR3 is CASSSGLAGVGELFF. In DNA, the CDR3 is TGCGCCAGCAGCTCGGGACTAGCGGGAGTCGGGGAGCTGTTTTTT. Combining the CDR3 with reference TRBV5-1 and TRBJ2-2 gives the whole variable domain KAGVTQTPRYLIKTRGQQVTLSCSPISGHRSVSWYQQTPGQGLQFLFEYFSETQRNKGNFPGRFSGRQFSNSRSEMNVSTLELGDSALYLCASSSGLAGVGELFFGEGSRLTVL.

The chain recombines TRBV15 with TRBJ2-1; D uncertain. The V and J ends lost 0 bases and 8 bases respectively, with 11 bases between them. The CDR3 sequence is 14 residues long. Looked up from germline, CDR1 is LNHNV and CDR2 is YYDKDF (reference sequence). CDR3 sequence reads: CATSRDRGSDEQFF. CDR3 nucleotides: TGTGCCACCAGCAGAGATCGCGGCTCCGATGAGCAGTTCTTC.

This chain connects TRBV6-1 to TRBJ2-3; TRBD1 aligns across 8 bases. The germline V gene encodes CDR1 MNHNS and CDR2 SASEGT. With 2 bases clipped from V and 11 bases from J, the junction kept 9 bases outside the gene matches. This CDR3 region has 14 residues. As DNA, the CDR3 is TGTGCCAGCAGTGAAAGCTCACAGGGGGTAAAGCAGTATTTT. Amino acids: CASSESSQGVKQYF.

This clone was observed once. This sequence joins TRBV6-6 and TRBJ1-4; no firm D call. Trimming took off 4 bases at V and 12 bases at J, with 15 bases between the two ends. Germline CDR1 is MNHNY and CDR2 is SVGAGI (reference sequence). This CDR3 has 13 residues. CDR3 region: CASSSPRARELFF. As DNA, the CDR3 is TGTGCCAGCAGTTCCCCTAGGGCCCGGGAACTGTTTTTT.

V gene TRBV19 combines with J gene TRBJ1-2; TRBD1 agrees at 7 bases. The germline V gene encodes CDR1 LNHDA and CDR2 SQIVND (reference sequence). V shed 4 bases, J shed 6 bases, and the junction held 14 bases outside the gene matches. The CDR3 loop spans 16 amino acids. In DNA, the CDR3 is TGTGCCAGTAGTACCGACAGGGATTGGATTCTCAATGGCTACACCTTC. Translation gives CASSTDRDWILNGYTF.

The chain recombines TRBV6-5 with TRBJ1-1; maybe TRBD1 (5 bases). The CDR3 runs to 13 residues. Germline V gene data show CDR1 as MNHEY and CDR2 as SVGAGI. Trimming left V 6 bases short and J 2 bases short, with 10 bases between. The CDR3 region is CASRQQANTEAFF. The CDR3 DNA reads as TGTGCCAGCAGACAACAGGCTAACACTGAAGCTTTCTTT.

The gene calls are TRBV28 and TRBJ2-2; D is uncertain. Germline V gene data show CDR1 as MDHEN and CDR2 as SYDVKM. This CDR3 is 19 amino acids long. Deletions cut 3 bases from V and 6 bases from J, with 26 bases between. The CDR3 loop is CASSFLMPFWVPLAGELFF. Written as DNA, the CDR3 is TGTGCCAGCAGTTTCTTGATGCCCTTTTGGGTGCCTCTCGCCGGGGAGCTGTTTTTT.

Notes on this clone: Other DNA sequences in the sample encode the same CDR3. V usage is TRBV6-6 and J usage is TRBJ2-7; D possibly uses TRBD1 or TRBD2 (5 bases each). The CDR3 covers 12 residues. Germline V gene lookup returns CDR1 MNHNY and CDR2 SVGAGI (reference sequence). V gave up 3 bases and J gave up 5 bases, with 8 bases separating them. The CDR3 DNA is TGTGCCAGCAGTTATTTGGGGGACGAGCAGTACTTC. It is translated as CASSYLGDEQYF.

This clone was recorded a few times. CDR3 nucleotides: TGTGCCAGCAGCCGGGACAGGGGATCCGGGGAGCTGTTTTTT. Translated, it gives CASSRDRGSGELFF. The chain combines TRBV27 with TRBJ2-2; TRBD1 aligns across 10 bases. Germline V CDR1 and CDR2: MNHEY, SMNVEV (reference sequence). With 6 bases clipped from V and 6 bases from J, the junction kept 4 bases outside the gene matches. CDR3 length equals 14 residues.

Here the CDR3 reads CATSQYIGSREQYF. CDR3 DNA: TGTGCCACCAGCCAGTATATAGGGTCGCGCGAGCAGTACTTC. The rearrangement joins TRBV15 to TRBJ2-7, with D unresolved. Trimming shortened V by 5 bases and J by 6 bases, and 17 bases separated the two germline ends. CDR1 LNHNV and CDR2 YYDKDF come from the germline V gene (reference sequence). The CDR3 runs to 14 residues.

V is TRBV7-2 and J is TRBJ2-3; D is unclear. V dropped 2 bases and J dropped 5 bases, with 8 bases sitting between them. The CDR3 is 13 amino acids. The germline V gene encodes CDR1 SGHTA and CDR2 FQGNSA. In DNA form, the CDR3 reads TGTGCCAGCAGCTTACTTCTCCGAGATACGCAGTATTTT. This encodes CASSLLLRDTQYF. Full variable domain (rest looked up from reference TRBV7-2 and TRBJ2-3): GAGVSQSPSNKVTEKGKDVELRCDPISGHTALYWYRQSLGQGLEFLIYFQGNSAPDKSGLPSDRFSAERTGGSVSTLTIQRTQQEDSAVYLCASSLLLRDTQYFGPGTRLTVL.

With respect to this clone: Other DNA sequences in this specimen translate into the identical CDR3. The CDR3 nucleotides read TGTGCCAGCAGCTTATCCGGAAGCTCTGGAAACACCATATATTTT. This translates into CASSLSGSSGNTIYF. The chain joins TRBV7-8 to TRBJ1-3; unclear D gene. The germline gives CDR1 SGHVS, CDR2 FQNEAQ. The CDR3 has 15 amino acids. V lost 2 bases, J lost 0 bases, and 8 bases lay in between.

V is TRBV19 and J is TRBJ2-2; 11 bases map to TRBD2. This CDR3 contains 16 residues. Germline-derived CDR1 and CDR2 are LNHDA and SQIVND (reference sequence). V lost 7 bases and J lost 6; bases outside the gene matches: 10. CDR3 nucleotides: TGTGCCAGTACCCATAGCGGGAGGGCCGGGCCCGGGGAGCTGTTTTTT. Protein product: CASTHSGRAGPGELFF.

The CDR3 coding sequence is TGTGCCAGCAGCTCGGCTCCAACAGGGGTTGTATGGGAGACCCAGTACTTC. It yields the protein CASSSAPTGVVWETQYF. The rearrangement links TRBV11-2 to TRBJ2-5; 7 bases align to TRBD1. This CDR3 contains 17 residues. V was pared by 4 bases and J by 5 bases, with 16 bases of the junction left unmatched. Germline V gene data show CDR1 as SGHAT and CDR2 as FQNNGV.

The chain has TRBV7-3 and TRBJ2-5; TRBD2 is a possible D gene (5 bases). V gave up 2 bases and J gave up 1 base, with 8 bases separating them. CDR1 and CDR2 from the germline V gene are SGHTA and FQGTGA. CDR3 length: 14 residues. CDR3 residues: CASSLGLRQETQYF. The CDR3 region has the DNA TGTGCCAGCAGCTTAGGACTTCGCCAAGAGACCCAGTACTTC. Looking up the rest from reference TRBV7-3 and TRBJ2-5 gives the full variable domain: GAGVSQTPSNKVTEKGKYVELRCDPISGHTALYWYRQSLGQGPEFLIYFQGTGAADDSGLPNDRFFAVRPEGSVSTLKIQRTERGDSAVYLCASSLGLRQETQYFGPGTRLLVL.